The next 7 T cell receptor beta chains were all read from a single sample in a study of graft-versus-host responses after intestinal transplantation. What these receptors recognize is not known. This table comes from immunoSEQ multiplex PCR, and its TCRdb copy is limited to in-frame clones, with some not included. The sample yields roughly 90,000 clones, 88% seen once. This specimen was unstimulated CD4+ T cells sorted from spleen or lymph node cells, taken before transplant. These receptors originate from a human donor who was the organ donor for an intestinal transplant.

The chain has TRBV9 and TRBJ2-3; 9 bases map to TRBD2. The CDR3 is made up of 16 amino acids. Germline V lookup: CDR1 SGDLS, CDR2 YYNGEE. V shed 3 bases and J 4 bases; nucleotides not matched to a gene: 9. CDR3 sequence reads: CASSAERGAGSDTQYF. In nucleotides, the CDR3 is TGTGCCAGCAGCGCCGAGCGGGGGGCGGGGTCAGATACGCAGTATTTT.

The chain joins TRBV6-1 to TRBJ2-7, with 8 bases fitting TRBD2. Germline-derived CDR1 and CDR2 are MNHNS and SASEGT. The CDR3 has 16 residues. The V gene end was trimmed by 4 bases and the J gene end by 6 bases; junction bases not matched to a gene: 14. CDR3 protein: CASSGVRAGGRPEQYF. The CDR3 DNA sequence: TGTGCCAGCAGTGGAGTCCGGGCGGGGGGCCGCCCCGAGCAGTACTTC.

The rearrangement joins TRBV4-1 to TRBJ2-1; 10 nucleotides align to TRBD2. Germline V gives CDR1 MGHRA, CDR2 YSYEKL. The CDR3 has 16 residues. V was pared by 6 bases and J by 7 bases, with 12 bases of the junction left unmatched. CDR3 nucleotides: TGCGCCAGCAGGCCGCTGCCGCTAGCGGGAGAGAATGAGCAGTTCTTC. It translates to CASRPLPLAGENEQFF.

The chain couples TRBV18 to TRBJ2-7; TRBD1 agrees at 9 bases. Looked up from germline, CDR1 is KGHSH and CDR2 is LQKENI. V gave up 4 bases and J gave up 5 bases; unmatched junction bases: 3. The CDR3 is made up of 13 amino acids. Written as DNA, the CDR3 is TGTGCCAGCTCACTTCGACAGGGGGACGAGCAGTACTTC. Amino acid sequence: CASSLRQGDEQYF.

The gene calls are TRBV28 and TRBJ1-5; 9 bases line up with TRBD1. The CDR3 extends over 17 amino acids. Trimming at V came to 6 bases and at J to 0 bases, leaving 9 bases not matched to a gene. CDR1 is MDHEN and CDR2 is SYDVKM in the germline V gene. The CDR3 DNA reads as TGTGCCAGCAGAACAACCGGGACAGGGTATAGCAATCAGCCCCAGCATTTT. Its protein is CASRTTGTGYSNQPQHF.

The rearrangement uses TRBV7-2 and TRBJ2-7, with 8 nucleotides matching TRBD2. CDR1 SGHTA and CDR2 FQGNSA come from the germline V gene. V gave up 4 bases and J gave up 0 bases; unmatched junction bases: 8. This CDR3 has 16 residues. CDR3 protein: CASSSHRGGPSYEQYF. CDR3 bases: TGTGCCAGCAGCTCCCATCGGGGGGGTCCCTCCTACGAGCAGTACTTC.

The V call is TRBV18, the J call TRBJ1-4; 7 positions match TRBD1. The germline V gene has CDR1 KGHSH and CDR2 LQKENI. V lost 2 bases and J lost 8; bases outside the gene matches: 8. This CDR3 contains 15 residues. CDR3: CASSPRSTGREKLFF. Here the CDR3 DNA reads TGTGCCAGCTCACCAAGATCGACAGGGCGCGAAAAACTGTTTTTT.